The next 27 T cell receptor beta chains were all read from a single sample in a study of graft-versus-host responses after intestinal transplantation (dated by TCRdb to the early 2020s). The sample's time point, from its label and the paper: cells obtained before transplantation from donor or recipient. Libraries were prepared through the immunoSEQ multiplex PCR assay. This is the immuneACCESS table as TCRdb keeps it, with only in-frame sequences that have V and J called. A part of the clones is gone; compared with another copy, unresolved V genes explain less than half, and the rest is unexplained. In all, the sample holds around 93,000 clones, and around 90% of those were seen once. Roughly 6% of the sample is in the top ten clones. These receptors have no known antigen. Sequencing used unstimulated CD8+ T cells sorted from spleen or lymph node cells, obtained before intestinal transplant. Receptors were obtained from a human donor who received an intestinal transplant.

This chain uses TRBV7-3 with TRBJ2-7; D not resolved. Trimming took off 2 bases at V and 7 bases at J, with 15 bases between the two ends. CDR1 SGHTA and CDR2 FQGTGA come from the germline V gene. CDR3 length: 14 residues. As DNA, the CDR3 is TGTGCCAGCAGCTTAGGTCCCCTTTGGTGTGAGCAGTACTTC. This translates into CASSLGPLWCEQYF.

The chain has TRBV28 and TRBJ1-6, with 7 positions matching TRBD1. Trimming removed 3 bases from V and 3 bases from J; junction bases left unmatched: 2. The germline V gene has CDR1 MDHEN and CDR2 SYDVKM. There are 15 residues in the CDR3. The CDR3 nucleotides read TGTGCCAGCAGTTTCAGGGGGTTCTATAATTCACCCCTCCACTTT. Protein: CASSFRGFYNSPLHF.

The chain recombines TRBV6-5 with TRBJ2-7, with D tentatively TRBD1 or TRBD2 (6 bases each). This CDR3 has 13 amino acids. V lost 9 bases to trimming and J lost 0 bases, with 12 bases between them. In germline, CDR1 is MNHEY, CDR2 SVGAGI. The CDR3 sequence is CASRGGGSYEQYF. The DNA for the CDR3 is TGTGCCAGTCGAGGAGGGGGCTCCTACGAGCAGTACTTC.

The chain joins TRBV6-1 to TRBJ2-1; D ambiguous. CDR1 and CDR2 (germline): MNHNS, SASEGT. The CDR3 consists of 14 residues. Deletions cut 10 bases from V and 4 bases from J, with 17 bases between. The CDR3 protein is CATPAQTSYNEQFF. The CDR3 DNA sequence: TGTGCCACCCCGGCGCAGACATCGTACAATGAGCAGTTCTTC.

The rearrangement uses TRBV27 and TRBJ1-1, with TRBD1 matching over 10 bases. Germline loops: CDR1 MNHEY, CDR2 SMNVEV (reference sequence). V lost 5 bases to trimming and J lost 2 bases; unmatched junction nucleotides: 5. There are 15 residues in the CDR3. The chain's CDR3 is CASSATGGPNTEAFF. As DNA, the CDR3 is TGTGCCAGCAGTGCGACAGGGGGCCCAAACACTGAAGCTTTCTTT.

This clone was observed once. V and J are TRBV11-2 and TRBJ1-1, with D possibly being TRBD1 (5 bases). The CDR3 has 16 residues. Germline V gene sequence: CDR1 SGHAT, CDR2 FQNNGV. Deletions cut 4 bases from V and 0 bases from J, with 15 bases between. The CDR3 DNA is TGTGCCAGCAGCTCCTCCGCGGGGGGAGTGAACACTGAAGCTTTCTTT. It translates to CASSSSAGGVNTEAFF.

CDR3 sequence reads: CASSPGRRGTEAFF. CDR3 in DNA: TGTGCCAGCAGCCCAGGGAGGAGGGGCACTGAAGCTTTCTTT. The rearrangement links TRBV11-2 to TRBJ1-1; D is perhaps TRBD1 (5 bases). The CDR3 is 14 amino acids. The germline gives CDR1 SGHAT, CDR2 FQNNGV. Trimming pared 5 bases from V and 4 bases from J, leaving 14 bases between.

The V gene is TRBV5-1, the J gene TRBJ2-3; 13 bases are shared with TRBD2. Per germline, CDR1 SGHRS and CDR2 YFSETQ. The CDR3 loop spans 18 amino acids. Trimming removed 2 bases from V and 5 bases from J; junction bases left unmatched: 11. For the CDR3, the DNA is TGCGCCAGCAGCTTTTGGCCAACTAGCGGGAGGGCCAGAGATACGCAGTATTTT. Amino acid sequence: CASSFWPTSGRARDTQYF.

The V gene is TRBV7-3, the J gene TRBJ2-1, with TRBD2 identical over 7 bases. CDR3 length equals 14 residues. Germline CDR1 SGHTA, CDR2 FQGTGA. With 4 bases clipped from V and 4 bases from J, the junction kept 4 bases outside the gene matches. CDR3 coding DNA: TGTGCCAGCAGCTCAGGACTAGATTACAATGAGCAGTTCTTC. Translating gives CASSSGLDYNEQFF. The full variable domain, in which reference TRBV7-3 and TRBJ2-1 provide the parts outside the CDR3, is GAGVSQTPSNKVTEKGKYVELRCDPISGHTALYWYRQSLGQGPEFLIYFQGTGAADDSGLPNDRFFAVRPEGSVSTLKIQRTERGDSAVYLCASSSGLDYNEQFFGPGTRLTVL.

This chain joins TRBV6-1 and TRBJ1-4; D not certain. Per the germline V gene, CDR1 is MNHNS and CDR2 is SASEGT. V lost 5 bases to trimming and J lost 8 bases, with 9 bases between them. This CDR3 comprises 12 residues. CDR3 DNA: TGTGCCAGCAGTTTGGGTGGGGAAAAACTGTTTTTT. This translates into CASSLGGEKLFF.

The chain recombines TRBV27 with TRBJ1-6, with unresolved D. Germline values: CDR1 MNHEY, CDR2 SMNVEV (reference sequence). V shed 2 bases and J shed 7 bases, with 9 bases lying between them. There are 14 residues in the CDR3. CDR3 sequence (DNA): TGTGCCAGCAGTTTACAAGGAGGAAATTCACCCCTCCACTTT. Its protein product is CASSLQGGNSPLHF.

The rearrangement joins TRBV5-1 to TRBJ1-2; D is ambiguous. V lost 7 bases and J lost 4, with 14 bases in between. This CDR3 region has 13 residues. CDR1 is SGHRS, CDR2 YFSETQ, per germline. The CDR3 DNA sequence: TGCGCCAGCTCCGGCGGACGCTCCTATGGCTACACCTTC. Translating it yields CASSGGRSYGYTF.

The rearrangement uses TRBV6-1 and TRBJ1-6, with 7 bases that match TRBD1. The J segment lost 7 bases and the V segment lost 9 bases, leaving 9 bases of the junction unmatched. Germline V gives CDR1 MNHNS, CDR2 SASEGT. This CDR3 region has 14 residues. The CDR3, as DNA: TGTGCCAGTAGTAGAGGGACAGACAATTCACCCCTCCACTTT. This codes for CASSRGTDNSPLHF.

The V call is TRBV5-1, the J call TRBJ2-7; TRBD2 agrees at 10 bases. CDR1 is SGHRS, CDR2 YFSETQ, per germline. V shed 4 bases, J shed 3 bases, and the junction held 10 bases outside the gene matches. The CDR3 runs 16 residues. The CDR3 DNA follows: TGCGCCAGCAGCGAAAGGAGCGGGGGGGTTCTCTACGAGCAGTACTTC. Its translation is CASSERSGGVLYEQYF.

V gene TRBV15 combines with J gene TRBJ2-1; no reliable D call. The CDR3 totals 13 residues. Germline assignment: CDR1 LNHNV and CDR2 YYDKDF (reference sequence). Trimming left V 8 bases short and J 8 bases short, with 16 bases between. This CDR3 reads CATGRTRGDEQFF. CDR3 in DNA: TGTGCCACCGGACGGACCCGAGGTGATGAGCAGTTCTTC.

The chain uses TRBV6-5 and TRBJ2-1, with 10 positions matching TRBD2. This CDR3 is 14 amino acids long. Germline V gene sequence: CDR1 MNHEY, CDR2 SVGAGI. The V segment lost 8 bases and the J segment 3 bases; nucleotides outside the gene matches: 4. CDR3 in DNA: TGTGCCAGCGCGCTAGCGGGAGACTACAATGAGCAGTTCTTC. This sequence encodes CASALAGDYNEQFF.

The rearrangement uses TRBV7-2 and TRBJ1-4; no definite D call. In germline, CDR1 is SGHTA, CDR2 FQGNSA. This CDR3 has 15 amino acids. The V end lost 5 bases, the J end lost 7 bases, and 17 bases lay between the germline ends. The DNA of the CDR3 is TGTGCCAGCAGCATACTCCGAGAACGGGGTGAAAAACTGTTTTTT. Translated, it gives CASSILRERGEKLFF.

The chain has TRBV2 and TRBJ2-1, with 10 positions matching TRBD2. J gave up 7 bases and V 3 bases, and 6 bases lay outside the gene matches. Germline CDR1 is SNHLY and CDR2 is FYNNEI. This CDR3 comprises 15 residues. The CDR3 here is CASSDQAGGGNEQFF. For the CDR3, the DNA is TGTGCCAGCAGTGACCAAGCGGGAGGGGGGAATGAGCAGTTCTTC.

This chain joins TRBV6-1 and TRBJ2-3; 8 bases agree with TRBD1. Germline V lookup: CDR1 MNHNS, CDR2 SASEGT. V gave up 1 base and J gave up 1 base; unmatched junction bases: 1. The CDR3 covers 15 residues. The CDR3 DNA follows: TGTGCCAGCAGTGAAGAGACAGGGGGCACAGATACGCAGTATTTT. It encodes CASSEETGGTDTQYF.

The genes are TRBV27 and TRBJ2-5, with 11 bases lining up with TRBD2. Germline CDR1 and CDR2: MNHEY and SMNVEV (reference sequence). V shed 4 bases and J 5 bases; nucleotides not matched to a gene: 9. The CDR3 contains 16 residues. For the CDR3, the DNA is TGTGCCAGCAGTTCCCTGACTAGCGGGATAGATGAGACCCAGTACTTC. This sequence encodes CASSSLTSGIDETQYF.

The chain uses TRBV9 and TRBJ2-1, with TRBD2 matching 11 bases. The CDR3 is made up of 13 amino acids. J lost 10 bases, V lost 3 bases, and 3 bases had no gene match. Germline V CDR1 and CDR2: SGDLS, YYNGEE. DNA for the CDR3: TGTGCCAGCAGCGCGGGACTAGCGGACGAGCAGTTCTTC. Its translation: CASSAGLADEQFF.

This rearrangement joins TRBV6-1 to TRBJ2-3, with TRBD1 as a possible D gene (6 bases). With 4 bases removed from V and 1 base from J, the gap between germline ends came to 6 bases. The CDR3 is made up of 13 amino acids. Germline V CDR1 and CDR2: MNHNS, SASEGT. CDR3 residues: CASSGTGTDTQYF. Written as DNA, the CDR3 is TGTGCCAGCAGTGGGACAGGCACAGATACGCAGTATTTT.

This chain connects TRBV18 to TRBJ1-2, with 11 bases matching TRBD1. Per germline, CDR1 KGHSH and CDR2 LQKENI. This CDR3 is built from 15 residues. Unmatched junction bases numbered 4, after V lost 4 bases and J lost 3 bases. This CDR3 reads CASSLGQGDDYGYTF. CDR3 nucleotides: TGTGCCAGCTCACTGGGACAGGGGGATGACTATGGCTACACCTTC.

For the CDR3, the DNA is TGTGCCAGCAGCCCAGAGGCAGGGGAGCAGTTCTTC. Translated, it gives CASSPEAGEQFF. The chain links TRBV28 to TRBJ2-1; D may be TRBD1 (5 bases). Germline CDR1 MDHEN, CDR2 SYDVKM. Trimming took 6 bases from V and 10 from J, leaving 13 bases between them. The CDR3 is 12 amino acids.

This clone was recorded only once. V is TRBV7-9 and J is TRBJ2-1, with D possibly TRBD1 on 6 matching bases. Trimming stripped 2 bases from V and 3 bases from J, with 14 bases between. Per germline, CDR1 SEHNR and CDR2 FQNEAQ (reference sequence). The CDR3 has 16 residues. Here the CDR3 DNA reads TGTGCCAGCAGCTTAAGTCTGGGGGCGGTCTACAATGAGCAGTTCTTC. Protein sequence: CASSLSLGAVYNEQFF. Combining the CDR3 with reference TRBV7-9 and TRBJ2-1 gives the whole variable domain DTGVSQNPRHKITKRGQNVTFRCDPISEHNRLYWYRQTLGQGPEFLTYFQNEAQLEKSRLLSDRFSAERPKGSFSTLEIQRTEQGDSAMYLCASSLSLGAVYNEQFFGPGTRLTVL.

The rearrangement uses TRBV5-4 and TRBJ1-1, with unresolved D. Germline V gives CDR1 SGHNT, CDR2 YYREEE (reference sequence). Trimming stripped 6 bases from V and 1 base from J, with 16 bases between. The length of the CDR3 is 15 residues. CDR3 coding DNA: TGTGCCAGCACTTACTATCTTGGGGAGAACACTGAAGCTTTCTTT. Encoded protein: CASTYYLGENTEAFF.

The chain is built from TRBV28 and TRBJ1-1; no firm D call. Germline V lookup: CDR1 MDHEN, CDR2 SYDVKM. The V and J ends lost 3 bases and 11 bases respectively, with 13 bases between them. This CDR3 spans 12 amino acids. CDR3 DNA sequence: TGTGCCAGCAGTTTGGCAGCCCCCGAGGCTTTCTTT. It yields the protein CASSLAAPEAFF.